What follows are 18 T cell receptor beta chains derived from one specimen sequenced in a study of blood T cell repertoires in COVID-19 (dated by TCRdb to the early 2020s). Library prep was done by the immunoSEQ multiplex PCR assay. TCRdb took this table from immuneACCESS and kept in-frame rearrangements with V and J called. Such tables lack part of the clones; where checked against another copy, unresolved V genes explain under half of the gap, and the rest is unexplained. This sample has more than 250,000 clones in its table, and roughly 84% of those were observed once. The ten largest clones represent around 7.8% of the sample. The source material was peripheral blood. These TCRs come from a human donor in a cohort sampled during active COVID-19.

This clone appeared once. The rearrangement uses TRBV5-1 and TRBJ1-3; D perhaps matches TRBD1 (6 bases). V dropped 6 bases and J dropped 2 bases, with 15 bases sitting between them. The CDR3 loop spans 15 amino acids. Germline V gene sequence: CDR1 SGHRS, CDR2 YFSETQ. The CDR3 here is CASTHSDSTGNTIYF. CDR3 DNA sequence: TGCGCCAGCACTCACTCGGACAGCACTGGAAACACCATATATTTT.

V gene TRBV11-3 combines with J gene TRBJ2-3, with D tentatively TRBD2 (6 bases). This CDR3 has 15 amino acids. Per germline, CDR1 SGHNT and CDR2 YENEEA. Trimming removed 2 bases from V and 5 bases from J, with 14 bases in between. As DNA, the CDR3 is TGTGCCAGCAGCTTATCGGGAGAACCCAGAGATACGCAGTATTTT. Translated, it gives CASSLSGEPRDTQYF.

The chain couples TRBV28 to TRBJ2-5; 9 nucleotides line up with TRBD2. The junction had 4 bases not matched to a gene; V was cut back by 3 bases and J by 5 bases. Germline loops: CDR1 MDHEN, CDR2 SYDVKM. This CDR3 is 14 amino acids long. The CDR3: CASSFSLAGETQYF. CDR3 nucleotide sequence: TGTGCCAGCAGTTTCAGTCTAGCGGGGGAGACCCAGTACTTC.

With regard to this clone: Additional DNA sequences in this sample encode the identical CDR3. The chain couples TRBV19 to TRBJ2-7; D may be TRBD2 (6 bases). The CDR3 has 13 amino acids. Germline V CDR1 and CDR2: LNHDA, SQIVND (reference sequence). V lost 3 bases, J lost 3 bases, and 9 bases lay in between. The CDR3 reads CASSIAGGYEQYF. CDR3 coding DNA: TGTGCCAGTAGTATTGCCGGGGGCTACGAGCAGTACTTC.

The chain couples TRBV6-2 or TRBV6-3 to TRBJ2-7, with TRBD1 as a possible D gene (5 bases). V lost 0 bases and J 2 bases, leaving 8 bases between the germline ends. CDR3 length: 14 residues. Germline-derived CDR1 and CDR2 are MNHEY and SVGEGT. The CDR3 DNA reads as TGTGCCAGCAGTTACTCGGAGACAGCCTACGAGCAGTACTTC. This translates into CASSYSETAYEQYF.

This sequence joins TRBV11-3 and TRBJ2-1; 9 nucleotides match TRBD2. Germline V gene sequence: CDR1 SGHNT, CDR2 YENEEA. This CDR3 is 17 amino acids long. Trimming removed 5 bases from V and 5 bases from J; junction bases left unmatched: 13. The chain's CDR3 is CASSRLAGITGDNEQFF. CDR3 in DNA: TGTGCCAGCAGCCGTCTAGCGGGAATAACTGGGGACAATGAGCAGTTCTTC. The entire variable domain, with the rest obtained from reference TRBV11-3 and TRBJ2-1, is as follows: EAGVVQSPRYKIIEKKQPVAFWCNPISGHNTLYWYLQNLGQGPELLIRYENEEAVDDSQLPKDRFSAERLKGVDSTLKIQPAELGDSAVYLCASSRLAGITGDNEQFFGPGTRLTVL.

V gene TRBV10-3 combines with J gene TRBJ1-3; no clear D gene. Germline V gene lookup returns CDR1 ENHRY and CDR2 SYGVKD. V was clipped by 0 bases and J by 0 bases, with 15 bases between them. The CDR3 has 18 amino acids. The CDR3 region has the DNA TGTGCCATCAGTGAGTCTGGCTGGACTCCTTCCTCTGGAAACACCATATATTTT. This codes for CAISESGWTPSSGNTIYF.

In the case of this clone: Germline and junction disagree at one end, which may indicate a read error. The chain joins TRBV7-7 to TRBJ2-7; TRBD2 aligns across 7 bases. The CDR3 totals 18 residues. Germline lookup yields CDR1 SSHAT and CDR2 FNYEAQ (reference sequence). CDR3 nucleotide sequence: TGTGCTAGCAGCCCCGACCAAGGTTGGCGGGAGCTGTCGGGAGAGCAGTACTTC. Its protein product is CASSPDQGWRELSGEQYF.

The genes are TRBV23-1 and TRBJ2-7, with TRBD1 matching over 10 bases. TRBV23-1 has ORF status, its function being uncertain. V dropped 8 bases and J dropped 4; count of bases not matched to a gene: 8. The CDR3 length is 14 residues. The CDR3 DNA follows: TGCGCCAGCGGACAGACAGGGGGCAGGTACGAGCAGTACTTC. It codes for CASGQTGGRYEQYF.

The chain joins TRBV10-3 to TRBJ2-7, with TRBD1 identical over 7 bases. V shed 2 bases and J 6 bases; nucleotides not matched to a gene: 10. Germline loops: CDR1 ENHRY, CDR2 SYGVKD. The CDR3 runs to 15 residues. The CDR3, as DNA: TGTGCCATCAGTGAGCGCCCGGGACAGCAGGGCGAGCAGTACTTC. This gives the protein CAISERPGQQGEQYF.

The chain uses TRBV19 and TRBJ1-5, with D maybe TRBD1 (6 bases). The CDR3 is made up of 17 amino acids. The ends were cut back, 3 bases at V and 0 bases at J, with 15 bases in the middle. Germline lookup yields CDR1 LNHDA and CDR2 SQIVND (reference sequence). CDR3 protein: CASSIVVGATSNQPQHF. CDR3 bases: TGTGCCAGTAGTATTGTCGTGGGGGCGACTAGCAATCAGCCCCAGCATTTT.

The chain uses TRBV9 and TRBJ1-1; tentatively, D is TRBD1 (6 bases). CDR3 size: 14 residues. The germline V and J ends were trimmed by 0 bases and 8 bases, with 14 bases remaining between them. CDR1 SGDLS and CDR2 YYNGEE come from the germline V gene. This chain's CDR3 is CASSVGRGAEEAFF. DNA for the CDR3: TGTGCCAGCAGCGTAGGTCGGGGGGCGGAGGAAGCTTTCTTT.

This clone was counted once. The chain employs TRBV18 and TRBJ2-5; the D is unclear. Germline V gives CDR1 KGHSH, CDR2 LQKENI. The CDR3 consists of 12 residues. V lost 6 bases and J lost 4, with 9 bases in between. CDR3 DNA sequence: TGTGCCAGCTCCACACCGGGAGAGACCCAGTACTTC. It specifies CASSTPGETQYF.

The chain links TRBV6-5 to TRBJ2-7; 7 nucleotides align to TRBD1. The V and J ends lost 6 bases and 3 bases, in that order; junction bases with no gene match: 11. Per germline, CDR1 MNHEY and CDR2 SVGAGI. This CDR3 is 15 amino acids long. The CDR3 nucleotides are TGTGCCAGCAGGCAGACAGGGTCGGCCAGCTACGAGCAGTACTTC. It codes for CASRQTGSASYEQYF.

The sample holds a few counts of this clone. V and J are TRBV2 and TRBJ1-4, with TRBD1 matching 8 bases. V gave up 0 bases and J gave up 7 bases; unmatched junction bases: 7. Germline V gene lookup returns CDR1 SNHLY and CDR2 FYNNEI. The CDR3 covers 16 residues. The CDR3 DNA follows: TGTGCCAGCAGTGAAGCGGCCAGGGGGCGAGCTGAAAAACTGTTTTTT. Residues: CASSEAARGRAEKLFF.

In nucleotides, the CDR3 is TGTGCCATCAGTGATAACAGAAACACTGAAGCTTTCTTT. Residues: CAISDNRNTEAFF. The chain combines TRBV10-3 with TRBJ1-1; D remains ambiguous. From germline, CDR1 is ENHRY and CDR2 SYGVKD. The CDR3 spans 13 residues. The V and J ends lost 3 bases and 2 bases respectively, with 7 bases between them.

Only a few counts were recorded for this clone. The chain's CDR3 is CASSGLYTDEQYF. The CDR3 DNA reads as TGTGCCAGCAGTGGACTATACACCGACGAGCAGTACTTC. The J gene is TRBJ2-7, the V gene TRBV27; maybe TRBD2 (6 bases). V was shortened by 5 bases and J by 5 bases, with 13 bases between the two germline ends. The CDR3 is 13 residues long. Germline V lookup: CDR1 MNHEY, CDR2 SMNVEV (reference sequence).

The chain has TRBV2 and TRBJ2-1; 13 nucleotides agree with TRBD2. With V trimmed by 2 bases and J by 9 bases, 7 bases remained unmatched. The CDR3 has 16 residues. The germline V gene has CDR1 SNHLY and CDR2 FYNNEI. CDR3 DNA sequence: TGTGCCAGCAGTGAAACTAGCGGGAGGGCCTTGGGTGAGCAGTTCTTC. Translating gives CASSETSGRALGEQFF.